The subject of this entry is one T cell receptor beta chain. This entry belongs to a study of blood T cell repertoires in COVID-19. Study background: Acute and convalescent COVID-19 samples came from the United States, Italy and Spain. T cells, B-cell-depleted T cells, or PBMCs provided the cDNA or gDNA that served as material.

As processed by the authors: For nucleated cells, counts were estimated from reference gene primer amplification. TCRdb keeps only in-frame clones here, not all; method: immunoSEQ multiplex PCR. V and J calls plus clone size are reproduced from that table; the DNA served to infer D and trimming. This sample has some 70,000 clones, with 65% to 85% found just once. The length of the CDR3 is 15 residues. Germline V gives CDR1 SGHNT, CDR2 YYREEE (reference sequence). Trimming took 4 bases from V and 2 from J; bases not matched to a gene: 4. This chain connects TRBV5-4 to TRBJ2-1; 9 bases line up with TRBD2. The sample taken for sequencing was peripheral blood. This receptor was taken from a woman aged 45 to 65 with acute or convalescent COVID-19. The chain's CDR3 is CASSPASGTYNEQFF. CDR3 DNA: TGTGCCAGCAGCCCCGCTAGCGGGACCTACAATGAGCAGTTCTTC. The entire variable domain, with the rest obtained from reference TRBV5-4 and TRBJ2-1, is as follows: ETGVTQSPTHLIKTRGQQVTLRCSSQSGHNTVSWYQQALGQGPQFIFQYYREEENGRGNFPPRFSGLQFPNYSSELNVNALELDDSALYLCASSPASGTYNEQFFGPGTRLTVL.